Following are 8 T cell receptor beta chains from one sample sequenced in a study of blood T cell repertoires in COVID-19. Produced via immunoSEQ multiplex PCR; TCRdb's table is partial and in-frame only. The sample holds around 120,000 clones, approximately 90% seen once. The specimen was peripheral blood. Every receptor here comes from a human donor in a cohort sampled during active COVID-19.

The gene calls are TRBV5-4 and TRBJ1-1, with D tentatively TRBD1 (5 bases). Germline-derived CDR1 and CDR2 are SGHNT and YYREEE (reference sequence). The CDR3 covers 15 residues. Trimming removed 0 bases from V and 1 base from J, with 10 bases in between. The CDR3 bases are TGTGCCAGCAGCTTGGAGGGGACTGAGAACACTGAAGCTTTCTTT. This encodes CASSLEGTENTEAFF.

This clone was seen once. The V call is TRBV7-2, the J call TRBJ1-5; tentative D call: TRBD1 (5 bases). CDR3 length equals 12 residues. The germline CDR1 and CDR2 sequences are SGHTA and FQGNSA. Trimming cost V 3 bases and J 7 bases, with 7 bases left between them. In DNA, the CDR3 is TGTGCCAGCAGCTTTGGGGGGCAGCCCCAGCATTTT. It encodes CASSFGGQPQHF.

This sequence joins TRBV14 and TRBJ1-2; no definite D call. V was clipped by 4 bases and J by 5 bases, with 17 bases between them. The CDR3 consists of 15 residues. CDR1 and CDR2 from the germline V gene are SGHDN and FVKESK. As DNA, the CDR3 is TGTGCCAGCAGCCCCTCGGCGGGGAGGATATATGGCTACACCTTC. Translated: CASSPSAGRIYGYTF.

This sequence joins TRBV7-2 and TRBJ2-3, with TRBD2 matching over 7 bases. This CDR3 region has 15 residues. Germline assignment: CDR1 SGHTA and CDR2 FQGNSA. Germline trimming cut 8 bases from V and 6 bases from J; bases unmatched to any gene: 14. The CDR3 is CASLARLALGDTQYF. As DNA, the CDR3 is TGTGCCAGCCTAGCAAGACTAGCCCTTGGGGATACGCAGTATTTT.

CDR3 sequence: CASSLQGGPYEQYF. DNA for the CDR3: TGCGCCAGCAGCTTGCAGGGGGGCCCCTACGAGCAGTACTTC. The chain has TRBV5-1 and TRBJ2-7, with D maybe TRBD1 (7 bases). CDR3 length: 14 amino acids. Germline CDR1 SGHRS, CDR2 YFSETQ. Trimming left V 1 base short and J 2 bases short, with 10 bases between.

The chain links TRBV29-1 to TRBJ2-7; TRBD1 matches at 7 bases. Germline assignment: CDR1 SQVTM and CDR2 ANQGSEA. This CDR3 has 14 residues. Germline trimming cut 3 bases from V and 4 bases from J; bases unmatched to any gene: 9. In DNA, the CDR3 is TGCAGCGTTGACACGACAGGGACGTCATACGAGCAGTACTTC. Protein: CSVDTTGTSYEQYF.

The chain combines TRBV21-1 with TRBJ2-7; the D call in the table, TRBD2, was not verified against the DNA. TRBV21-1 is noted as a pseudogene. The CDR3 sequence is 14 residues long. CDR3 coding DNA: TGTGCCAGCAGCAAAAAACCTCCCGCGTACGAGCAGTACTTC. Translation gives CASSKKPPAYEQYF.

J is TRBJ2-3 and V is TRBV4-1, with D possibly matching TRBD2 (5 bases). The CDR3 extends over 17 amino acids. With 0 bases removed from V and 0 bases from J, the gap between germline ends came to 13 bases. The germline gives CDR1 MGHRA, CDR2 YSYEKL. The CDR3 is CASSQDSGRSSTDTQYF. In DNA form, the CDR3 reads TGCGCCAGCAGCCAAGACAGCGGACGATCTAGCACAGATACGCAGTATTTT.